Below, 26 T cell receptor beta chains from the same sample are listed, as sequenced in a study of vaccination and CD4 T cells after COVID-19. Cultured CD4+ T-cell DNA underwent Oncomine TCR Beta short-read sequencing. TCRdb recomputed calls from the PCR reads with MiXCR, one row per CDR3 protein. The table records approximately 21,000 distinct CDR3 sequences, 60% of them present only once. These receptors' antigens are unknown. Noted treatment: approximately 10-day PBMC culture with coronavirus spike peptide pools or control peptides (ViraFEST assay). This material consisted of CD4+ T cells from blood, cultured in vitro, taken after SARS-CoV-2 vaccination. The receptors were sampled from a human donor who had recovered from COVID-19.

The J gene is TRBJ1-1, the V gene TRBV6-1; 9 nucleotides agree with TRBD1. CDR1 and CDR2 (germline): MNHNS, SASEGT. The CDR3 is 14 amino acids. J was trimmed by 3 bases and V by 6 bases; bases with no gene match: 5. The CDR3 DNA reads TGTGCCAGCAGATCCGGGACAGGGTACACTGAAGCTTTCTTT. Protein sequence: CASRSGTGYTEAFF.

The chain recombines TRBV19 with TRBJ1-5; 7 bases are shared with TRBD1. The CDR3 consists of 15 residues. Germline V gene sequence: CDR1 LNHDA, CDR2 SQIVND (reference sequence). V lost 5 bases, J lost 2 bases, and 6 bases stayed unmatched. This CDR3 is CASSFEGAGNQPQHF. CDR3 DNA sequence: TGTGCCAGTAGTTTCGAGGGGGCTGGCAATCAGCCCCAGCATTTT.

This clonotype was counted between two and nine times. This rearrangement joins TRBV7-8 to TRBJ1-5, with D perhaps matching TRBD1 (5 bases). With 5 bases removed from V and 2 bases from J, the gap between germline ends came to 16 bases. The CDR3 spans 16 residues. The germline V gene has CDR1 SGHVS and CDR2 FQNEAQ. CDR3: CASSAQQGRGNQPQHF. CDR3 sequence (DNA): TGTGCCAGCAGCGCTCAGCAGGGACGGGGCAATCAGCCCCAGCATTTT.

Only a few counts were recorded for this clonotype. CDR3 region: CASRGALSGELFF. The CDR3, as DNA: TGTGCCAGTAGGGGGGCGTTAAGCGGGGAGCTGTTTTTT. The chain combines TRBV19 with TRBJ2-2; maybe TRBD1 (6 bases). V was pared by 6 bases and J by 7 bases, with 12 bases between. Germline assignment: CDR1 LNHDA and CDR2 SQIVND (reference sequence). CDR3 length: 13 amino acids.

This clonotype was counted a single time. This chain joins TRBV30 and TRBJ1-1; possibly TRBD1 for D (6 bases). Between the trimmed V and J ends, which lost 0 bases and 8 bases, there was a span of 13 bases. The CDR3 has 13 residues. CDR1 GTSNPN and CDR2 SVGIG come from the germline V gene (reference sequence). The CDR3 reads CAWSVRGGAEAFF. CDR3 DNA sequence: TGTGCCTGGAGTGTACGAGGGGGGGCCGAAGCTTTCTTT.

The chain joins TRBV19 to TRBJ1-2; TRBD1 is a possible D gene (5 bases). The CDR3 consists of 15 residues. The germline CDR1 and CDR2 sequences are LNHDA and SQIVND (reference sequence). V was pared by 6 bases and J by 4 bases, with 18 bases between. CDR3 in DNA: TGTGCCAGTAGGGCGATTCAGGGCGGAATCTATGGCTACACCTTC. It yields the protein CASRAIQGGIYGYTF.

The V gene is TRBV20-1, the J gene TRBJ2-3, with 12 bases lining up with TRBD2. Germline assignment: CDR1 DFQATT and CDR2 SNEGSKA (reference sequence). V trimming: 6 bases; J trimming: 0 bases; junction bases outside the gene matches: 4. CDR3 length equals 15 residues. The CDR3 spells CSAGTSGRSTDTQYF. The CDR3 bases are TGCAGTGCCGGAACTAGCGGGAGGAGCACAGATACGCAGTATTTT.

The table lists this clonotype with a count of one. This chain links TRBV29-1 with TRBJ1-2; D might be TRBD1 (6 bases). Germline V lookup: CDR1 SQVTM, CDR2 ANQGSEA. The CDR3 runs 12 residues. Trimming removed 6 bases from V and 3 bases from J, with 11 bases in between. CDR3 nucleotides: TGCAGCGTCCTACAGGGTGACTATGGCTACACCTTC. It specifies CSVLQGDYGYTF.

The gene calls are TRBV10-1 and TRBJ2-3; 14 positions agree with TRBD2. This CDR3 has 16 residues. CDR1 and CDR2 (germline): WNHNN, SYGVQD (reference sequence). V gave up 5 bases and J gave up 4 bases; unmatched junction bases: 5. The chain's CDR3 is CASSRTSGRSADTQYF. In DNA, the CDR3 is TGCGCCAGCAGTCGGACTAGCGGGAGGTCCGCAGATACGCAGTATTTT.

The V and J genes are TRBV12-3 or TRBV12-4 and TRBJ1-2; D possibly corresponds to TRBD1 (5 bases). The CDR3 is 13 amino acids. V lost 5 bases to trimming and J lost 5 bases, with 12 bases between them. In DNA, the CDR3 is TGTGCCAGCAGTGGAACAGGCTTTTATGGCTACACCTTC. Protein sequence: CASSGTGFYGYTF.

The V call is TRBV6-1, the J call TRBJ1-3; 7 bases agree with TRBD1. The length of the CDR3 is 14 residues. Germline V gene sequence: CDR1 MNHNS, CDR2 SASEGT. V lost 6 bases, J lost 4 bases, and 6 bases stayed unmatched. The CDR3 region has the DNA TGTGCCAGCAGCACGGGGACAGCCGGAAACACCATATATTTT. It encodes CASSTGTAGNTIYF.

This sequence joins TRBV19 and TRBJ1-2; TRBD1 might be the D (5 bases). Trimming removed 5 bases from V and 2 bases from J, with 12 bases in between. The CDR3 runs 14 residues. Germline assignment: CDR1 LNHDA and CDR2 SQIVND (reference sequence). This CDR3 reads CASSPSAGNYGYTF. The CDR3 DNA is TGTGCCAGTAGTCCTTCGGCAGGGAACTATGGCTACACCTTC.

V usage is TRBV6-1 and J usage is TRBJ2-7; 9 bases match TRBD2. V was pared by 2 bases and J by 5 bases, with 7 bases of the junction left unmatched. Germline lookup yields CDR1 MNHNS and CDR2 SASEGT. The CDR3 extends over 15 amino acids. CDR3 sequence reads: CASSEFIAGVDEQYF. As DNA, the CDR3 is TGTGCCAGCAGTGAATTTATAGCGGGAGTGGACGAGCAGTACTTC.

This chain uses TRBV20-1 with TRBJ2-5; 14 nucleotides match TRBD2. From germline, CDR1 is DFQATT and CDR2 SNEGSKA (reference sequence). J lost 13 bases, V lost 1 base, and 11 bases had no gene match. The CDR3 sequence is 15 residues long. For the CDR3, the DNA is TGCAGTGCTAGAGGGAATCCGGGACTAGCGGGAGTCCGGTACTTC. This codes for CSARGNPGLAGVRYF.

J is TRBJ2-7 and V is TRBV29-1, with TRBD2 identical over 10 bases. Germline lookup yields CDR1 SQVTM and CDR2 ANQGSEA. V lost 3 bases and J lost 9; bases outside the gene matches: 8. CDR3 length equals 13 residues. CDR3 loop: CSVDPSGRGGQYF. The CDR3 bases are TGCAGCGTTGATCCTAGCGGGAGAGGGGGGCAGTACTTC.

A remark on this clonotype: This clone may be a read error of a much larger clone one base away. The chain couples TRBV12-3 or TRBV12-4 to TRBJ2-5; D not resolved. The CDR3 has 13 amino acids. Here the CDR3 reads CASSLVSTETPYF. The CDR3 DNA is TGTGCCAGCAGTCTCGTGTCTACGGAGACCCCGTACTTC.

This clonotype was seen more than once but under ten times. This rearrangement joins TRBV7-2 to TRBJ1-6; no firm D call. The CDR3 contains 16 residues. Germline V gives CDR1 SGHTA, CDR2 FQGNSA. V was shortened by 2 bases and J by 9 bases, with 17 bases between the two germline ends. This chain's CDR3 is CASSLIPAGEGSPLHF. The CDR3 bases are TGTGCCAGCAGCTTAATACCGGCAGGAGAAGGTTCACCCCTCCACTTT.

This clonotype occurred once. The rearrangement uses TRBV7-9 and TRBJ1-4; 11 bases are a match to TRBD1. CDR1 and CDR2 from the germline V gene are SEHNR and FQNEAQ (reference sequence). The CDR3 has 17 residues. V shed 2 bases, J shed 7 bases, and the junction held 9 bases outside the gene matches. The CDR3 DNA is TGTGCCAGCAGCTTACTCGGACAGGGGGCAAGCGGTGAAAAACTGTTTTTT. Translated, it gives CASSLLGQGASGEKLFF.

This rearrangement joins TRBV19 to TRBJ2-1, with D possibly being TRBD1 (6 bases). V was shortened by 5 bases and J by 6 bases, with 11 bases between the two germline ends. Germline values: CDR1 LNHDA, CDR2 SQIVND (reference sequence). The CDR3 length is 13 residues. The CDR3 reads CASSVQQGNEQFF. The CDR3 DNA follows: TGTGCCAGTAGTGTTCAACAGGGCAATGAGCAGTTCTTC.

CDR3 sequence: CASSFNLQASEAFF. The CDR3 DNA sequence: TGTGCCAGCAGCTTTAATCTCCAGGCCAGTGAAGCTTTCTTT. The genes are TRBV7-2 and TRBJ1-1; no firm D call. The CDR3 is 14 amino acids. In germline, CDR1 is SGHTA, CDR2 FQGNSA. V gave up 3 bases and J gave up 7 bases, with 15 bases separating them.

This clonotype was detected only once. V gene TRBV7-2 combines with J gene TRBJ2-1; TRBD2 matches at 7 bases. Per the germline V gene, CDR1 is SGHTA and CDR2 is FQGNSA. CDR3 length: 15 residues. J gave up 5 bases and V 0 bases, and 4 bases lay outside the gene matches. CDR3 nucleotide sequence: TGTGCCAGCAGCTTAGCGGGAGGGCCGAACAATGAGCAGTTCTTC. This encodes CASSLAGGPNNEQFF.

This clonotype was detected once. The rearrangement uses TRBV19 and TRBJ1-1; no clear D. CDR1 is LNHDA, CDR2 SQIVND, per germline (reference sequence). V lost 1 base and J 1 base, leaving 7 bases between the germline ends. This CDR3 is built from 14 residues. The CDR3 region is CASSIVSANTEAFF. CDR3 coding DNA: TGTGCCAGTAGTATAGTGTCGGCGAACACTGAAGCTTTCTTT.

A few counts support this clonotype. The rearrangement links TRBV7-2 to TRBJ1-6, with a possible D match to TRBD1 (5 bases). V was shortened by 4 bases and J by 9 bases, with 19 bases between the two germline ends. The germline CDR1 and CDR2 sequences are SGHTA and FQGNSA. This CDR3 is built from 16 residues. The CDR3 is CASSSRAPGLSSPLHF. CDR3 coding DNA: TGTGCCAGCAGCTCCAGGGCGCCGGGCCTCTCTTCACCCCTCCACTTT.

V gene TRBV5-4 combines with J gene TRBJ2-7, with TRBD2 matching over 9 bases. In germline, CDR1 is SGHNT, CDR2 YYREEE (reference sequence). J lost 5 bases, V lost 0 bases, and 6 bases had no gene match. The CDR3 contains 15 residues. For the CDR3, the DNA is TGTGCCAGCAGCTTGGGGGCTAGCGGGACCCACGAGCAGTACTTC. Its translation: CASSLGASGTHEQYF.

The V call is TRBV27, the J call TRBJ2-2; TRBD2 is a possible D gene (7 bases). Between the trimmed V and J ends, which lost 0 bases and 4 bases, there was a span of 12 bases. CDR1 is MNHEY and CDR2 is SMNVEV in the germline V gene (reference sequence). The CDR3 is made up of 16 amino acids. This chain's CDR3 is CASSLSGGGLTGELFF. In DNA form, the CDR3 reads TGTGCCAGCAGTTTATCAGGCGGGGGCCTCACCGGGGAGCTGTTTTTT.

This chain joins TRBV6-5 and TRBJ1-2; D might be TRBD1 (5 bases). From germline, CDR1 is MNHEY and CDR2 SVGAGI. The CDR3 runs 12 residues. The germline V and J ends were trimmed by 2 bases and 7 bases, with 8 bases remaining between them. The CDR3 DNA sequence: TGTGCCAGCAGTTACCAGGGACGTGGCTACACCTTC. Its protein product is CASSYQGRGYTF.